These 23 T cell receptor beta chains were all obtained from the same sample, sequenced in a study of shared clonotypes between healthy human individuals. Here immunoSEQ multiplex PCR was the method, and the copy in TCRdb shows in-frame clones only, minus some. The data hold 2 million to 3 million clones, with 93% observed a single time. The source material was naive CD4+ T cells from PBMCs. Stated subset: CD45RA+ positively selected. These receptor sequences come from a man between 18 and 35 years old in good health. Some clones in this sample may be carry-over from other donors' samples.

The chain joins TRBV6-1 to TRBJ2-1, with TRBD2 matching 7 bases. V was pared by 2 bases and J by 8 bases, with 6 bases of the junction left unmatched. Looked up from germline, CDR1 is MNHNS and CDR2 is SASEGT. This CDR3 contains 14 residues. This CDR3 reads CASSETGGSYEQFF. The CDR3, as DNA: TGTGCCAGCAGTGAAACTGGCGGGAGCTATGAGCAGTTCTTC.

This chain connects TRBV30 to TRBJ2-7; 9 bases agree with TRBD1. Germline trimming cut 0 bases from V and 2 bases from J; bases unmatched to any gene: 2. CDR3 length: 14 amino acids. Germline-derived CDR1 and CDR2 are GTSNPN and SVGIG (reference sequence). Here the CDR3 DNA reads TGTGCCTGGAGTGTAGGACAGGGGACCTACGAGCAGTACTTC. Residues: CAWSVGQGTYEQYF.

The genes are TRBV5-1 and TRBJ2-1; 9 bases agree with TRBD1. The CDR3 is made up of 16 amino acids. V dropped 2 bases and J dropped 4; count of bases not matched to a gene: 7. Germline V lookup: CDR1 SGHRS, CDR2 YFSETQ. The chain's CDR3 is CASSLEQGAGYNEQFF. The DNA for the CDR3 is TGCGCCAGCAGCTTAGAACAGGGGGCTGGATACAATGAGCAGTTCTTC.

The chain recombines TRBV5-1 with TRBJ2-7, with TRBD2 identical over 13 bases. CDR3 length: 16 residues. The V segment lost 4 bases and the J segment 4 bases; nucleotides outside the gene matches: 8. In germline, CDR1 is SGHRS, CDR2 YFSETQ. The CDR3 loop reads CASSALAGGSSYEQYF. DNA of the CDR3: TGCGCCAGCAGCGCACTAGCGGGAGGGTCTTCGTACGAGCAGTACTTC.

The V gene is TRBV7-8, the J gene TRBJ1-2, with D hard to call. This CDR3 contains 15 residues. Germline values: CDR1 SGHVS, CDR2 FQNEAQ. V lost 1 base, J lost 0 bases, and 9 bases lay in between. This CDR3 reads CASSLEVWTNYGYTF. CDR3 sequence (DNA): TGTGCCAGCAGCTTAGAGGTGTGGACTAACTATGGCTACACCTTC.

The genes are TRBV15 and TRBJ2-7, with D tentatively TRBD1 or TRBD2 (5 bases each). V lost 3 bases and J lost 1, with 16 bases in between. The V gene's germline CDR1 is LNHNV and CDR2 YYDKDF (reference sequence). The CDR3 consists of 16 residues. The CDR3 DNA is TGTGCCACCAGCAGGGGGCGGGCAGCAGTATCCTACGAGCAGTACTTC. Its translation is CATSRGRAAVSYEQYF.

The V and J genes are TRBV7-9 and TRBJ2-5, with no clear D. CDR1 SEHNR and CDR2 FQNEAQ come from the germline V gene (reference sequence). V was pared by 4 bases and J by 0 bases, with 12 bases between. CDR3 length: 15 amino acids. The chain's CDR3 is CASSYRGRNQETQYF. The CDR3 DNA is TGTGCCAGCAGCTACCGTGGGCGCAACCAAGAGACCCAGTACTTC. The full variable domain, in which reference TRBV7-9 and TRBJ2-5 provide the parts outside the CDR3, is DTGVSQNPRHKITKRGQNVTFRCDPISEHNRLYWYRQTLGQGPEFLTYFQNEAQLEKSRLLSDRFSAERPKGSFSTLEIQRTEQGDSAMYLCASSYRGRNQETQYFGPGTRLLVL.

The rearrangement joins TRBV28 to TRBJ2-2; D is unclear. The V gene's germline CDR1 is MDHEN and CDR2 SYDVKM. Trimming shortened V by 6 bases and J by 4 bases, and 6 bases separated the two germline ends. The CDR3 runs 12 residues. The CDR3 loop is CASRVSTGELFF. The CDR3 coding sequence is TGTGCCAGCAGGGTGTCCACCGGGGAGCTGTTTTTT.

V is TRBV27 and J is TRBJ2-5; D possibly corresponds to TRBD2 (5 bases). V was pared by 3 bases and J by 4 bases, with 15 bases between. CDR1 MNHEY and CDR2 SMNVEV come from the germline V gene (reference sequence). The CDR3 runs to 15 residues. CDR3 in amino acids: CASSLFSGWGETQYF. CDR3 DNA: TGTGCCAGCAGTTTGTTCAGCGGATGGGGAGAGACCCAGTACTTC.

The chain recombines TRBV4-2 with TRBJ1-4; TRBD1 agrees at 8 bases. There are 15 residues in the CDR3. V shed 7 bases, J shed 8 bases, and the junction held 12 bases outside the gene matches. The germline V gene encodes CDR1 LGHNA and CDR2 YNFKEQ. Here the CDR3 reads CASNLRQGLAEKLFF. CDR3 bases: TGTGCCAGCAATCTTAGACAGGGGCTGGCGGAAAAACTGTTTTTT.

This chain joins TRBV7-6 and TRBJ1-1; D possibly corresponds to TRBD1 (6 bases). V was trimmed by 3 bases and J by 3 bases, leaving 14 bases between them. There are 15 residues in the CDR3. Germline V lookup: CDR1 SGHVS, CDR2 FNYEAQ. The CDR3 sequence is CASSFRGAGDTEAFF. In nucleotides, the CDR3 is TGTGCCAGCAGCTTCCGGGGGGCGGGCGACACTGAAGCTTTCTTT.

The rearrangement uses TRBV4-2 and TRBJ2-7; 9 positions agree with TRBD2. With V trimmed by 1 base and J by 3 bases, 4 bases remained unmatched. The CDR3 totals 15 residues. Germline assignment: CDR1 LGHNA and CDR2 YNFKEQ. CDR3 DNA: TGTGCCAGCAGCCAAGGGCGGGAGGGCCGCTACGAGCAGTACTTC. Its translation is CASSQGREGRYEQYF.

Here the CDR3 reads CASSFIGRAYNEQFF. Here the CDR3 DNA reads TGCGCCAGCAGCTTCATCGGGAGGGCCTACAATGAGCAGTTCTTC. The chain recombines TRBV5-1 with TRBJ2-1; 8 nucleotides agree with TRBD2. Germline trimming cut 2 bases from V and 2 bases from J; bases unmatched to any gene: 3. Germline V gene lookup returns CDR1 SGHRS and CDR2 YFSETQ. The CDR3 spans 15 residues.

CDR3 sequence: CASSPGQATNEKLFF. The CDR3 DNA reads TGTGCCAGCAGCCCCGGACAGGCAACTAATGAAAAACTGTTTTTT. This chain links TRBV7-3 with TRBJ1-4; 7 bases match TRBD1. The CDR3 length is 15 residues. V dropped 5 bases and J dropped 0; count of bases not matched to a gene: 3. In germline, CDR1 is SGHTA, CDR2 FQGTGA.

The rearrangement uses TRBV6-5 and TRBJ2-7, with TRBD2 identical over 7 bases. This CDR3 is 15 amino acids long. Looked up from germline, CDR1 is MNHEY and CDR2 is SVGAGI. Trimming at V came to 4 bases and at J to 1 base, leaving 7 bases not matched to a gene. The CDR3 region is CASSSAGLPSYEQYF. The CDR3 region has the DNA TGTGCCAGCAGTTCCGCGGGACTACCATCCTACGAGCAGTACTTC.

The chain carries TRBV7-8 and TRBJ1-3; the match to TRBD1 covers 7 bases. Trimming removed 1 base from V and 1 base from J; junction bases left unmatched: 7. This CDR3 has 17 residues. Germline values: CDR1 SGHVS, CDR2 FQNEAQ. The CDR3 nucleotides are TGTGCCAGCAGCTTAGGGGCAGGGGGGGTTTCTGGAAACACCATATATTTT. Protein product: CASSLGAGGVSGNTIYF.

The rearrangement joins TRBV6-5 to TRBJ2-7; 12 nucleotides line up with TRBD2. The CDR3 covers 15 residues. The germline gives CDR1 MNHEY, CDR2 SVGAGI. The J segment lost 5 bases and the V segment lost 4 bases, leaving 6 bases of the junction unmatched. The CDR3 DNA sequence: TGTGCCAGCAGTTTTGCGACTAGCGGGAGTAACGAGCAGTACTTC. Translation gives CASSFATSGSNEQYF.

This sequence joins TRBV7-2 and TRBJ1-5, with D uncertain. CDR1 SGHTA and CDR2 FQGNSA come from the germline V gene. V lost 0 bases, J lost 9 bases, and 15 bases lay in between. The CDR3 has 15 amino acids. The CDR3 coding sequence is TGTGCCAGCAGCTTAGCGCAAGGGCACGAGGGGCCCCAGCATTTT. Translation gives CASSLAQGHEGPQHF. Combining the CDR3 with reference TRBV7-2 and TRBJ1-5 gives the whole variable domain GAGVSQSPSNKVTEKGKDVELRCDPISGHTALYWYRQSLGQGLEFLIYFQGNSAPDKSGLPSDRFSAERTGGSVSTLTIQRTQQEDSAVYLCASSLAQGHEGPQHFGDGTRLSIL.

The genes are TRBV10-3 and TRBJ1-2; 8 bases line up with TRBD1. Germline assignment: CDR1 ENHRY and CDR2 SYGVKD. The junction had 16 bases not matched to a gene; V was cut back by 0 bases and J by 7 bases. This CDR3 is built from 18 residues. CDR3 loop: CAISESPRNDRGTSGYTF. The CDR3 region has the DNA TGTGCCATCAGTGAGTCTCCACGAAACGACAGGGGTACGAGTGGCTACACCTTC.

This clone was seen a single time. This CDR3 reads CASSLGLGAGADEQFF. As DNA, the CDR3 is TGCGCCAGCAGCTTGGGTTTGGGAGCGGGAGCTGATGAGCAGTTCTTC. The chain employs TRBV5-1 and TRBJ2-1, with 8 bases aligning to TRBD2. Trimming cost V 0 bases and J 8 bases; bases outside gene matches: 10. Germline lookup yields CDR1 SGHRS and CDR2 YFSETQ. The CDR3 length is 16 residues.

This rearrangement joins TRBV19 to TRBJ2-1; TRBD1 might be the D (5 bases). The CDR3 totals 13 residues. The germline gives CDR1 LNHDA, CDR2 SQIVND (reference sequence). The ends were cut back, 6 bases at V and 4 bases at J, with 10 bases in the middle. CDR3 sequence reads: CASRIDRYNEQFF. For the CDR3, the DNA is TGTGCCAGTAGGATTGACAGATACAATGAGCAGTTCTTC.

The chain combines TRBV10-3 with TRBJ2-1, with a possible D match to TRBD1 (5 bases). The V end lost 0 bases, the J end lost 8 bases, and 17 bases lay between the germline ends. This CDR3 has 16 amino acids. From germline, CDR1 is ENHRY and CDR2 SYGVKD. Here the CDR3 reads CAISESVRTGHHEQFF. CDR3 nucleotides: TGTGCCATCAGTGAGTCTGTGCGGACCGGACACCATGAGCAGTTCTTC.

The rearrangement links TRBV7-2 to TRBJ2-7; no clear D gene. CDR3 size: 16 residues. With 4 bases removed from V and 0 bases from J, the gap between germline ends came to 16 bases. Germline lookup yields CDR1 SGHTA and CDR2 FQGNSA. The CDR3, as DNA: TGTGCCAGCAGCTCGGGCCCTGGCGGCAGCTCCTACGAGCAGTACTTC. Its protein is CASSSGPGGSSYEQYF.